The 5 T cell receptor beta chains below come from one sample, sequenced in a study of response to subunit inactivated influenza vaccine. Each CDR3 protein is one row after TCRdb ran MiXCR on the RT-PCR reads. Of 750,000 to 850,000 distinct CDR3 sequences in the sample, about 18% are singletons; the top ten hold approximately 10%. The material was PBMCs from blood, obtained 5 days after vaccination. All receptors derive from a man between 50 and 59 years old who received an inactivated influenza vaccine.

This clonotype was picked up a small number of times. CDR3 residues: CASSQGGWNTEAFF. For the CDR3, the DNA is TGTGCCAGCAGCCAAGGCGGTTGGAACACTGAAGCTTTCTTT. This chain links TRBV3-1 with TRBJ1-1; D unresolved. Germline lookup yields CDR1 LGHDT and CDR2 YNNKEL (reference sequence). This CDR3 is built from 14 residues. Deletions cut 1 base from V and 1 base from J, with 7 bases between.

This clonotype appeared a few times. The chain couples TRBV5-1 to TRBJ2-1; D possibly matches TRBD1 or TRBD2 (6 bases each). CDR3 size: 15 residues. CDR1 and CDR2 from the germline V gene are SGHRS and YFSETQ. Trimming shortened V by 4 bases and J by 6 bases, and 17 bases separated the two germline ends. The CDR3 DNA follows: TGCGCCAGCAGCGCGGGACATCTCACGGGCAATGAGCAGTTCTTC. Its translation: CASSAGHLTGNEQFF.

The chain has TRBV4-3 and TRBJ1-1, with 8 bases fitting TRBD1. The CDR3 runs to 17 residues. The germline CDR1 and CDR2 sequences are LGHNA and YSLEER. The ends lost 1 base at V and 5 bases at J; junction bases unmatched: 12. The CDR3 reads CASSQAGRGLTSTEAFF. The CDR3 coding sequence is TGCGCCAGCAGCCAAGCCGGCAGGGGGCTTACCTCAACTGAAGCTTTCTTT.

Here the CDR3 DNA reads TGCAGTGCCGGAGGGGTTGCGACTTTCTTT. It is translated as CSAGGVATFF. The chain joins TRBV20-1 to TRBJ1-1; maybe TRBD1 (5 bases). CDR3 length: 10 residues. From germline, CDR1 is DFQATT and CDR2 SNEGSKA (reference sequence). Trimming removed 6 bases from V and 12 bases from J, with 14 bases in between.

This clonotype was picked up a small number of times. The chain joins TRBV5-1 to TRBJ1-1; TRBD1 might be the D (5 bases). Trimming shortened V by 5 bases and J by 6 bases, and 14 bases separated the two germline ends. CDR1 SGHRS and CDR2 YFSETQ come from the germline V gene. The CDR3 has 13 amino acids. The CDR3, as DNA: TGCGCCAGCAGGTCGGAGGGGAGACCTGAAGCTTTCTTT. Translating gives CASRSEGRPEAFF.